Below are 23 T cell receptor beta chains sequenced from a single sample in a study of blood T cells in healthy people across ages. A second PCR, run for roughly 7 to 11 cycles, used a sample-barcoded 5' primer plus a J-beta primer mix. A single record per CDR3 protein comes from TCRdb applying MiXCR to the 5' RACE reads. The data show around 1,700,000 distinct CDR3 sequences, 28% seen once. Sequenced: blood. Every receptor here comes from a woman aged 30 to 39 in good health.

The CDR3 DNA reads as TGTGCCAGCAGCCCACCCGGGACAGGGCGTTACAATGAGCAGTTCTTC. This encodes CASSPPGTGRYNEQFF. The chain joins TRBV12-3 or TRBV12-4 to TRBJ2-1; 9 bases align to TRBD1. Trimming removed 6 bases from V and 4 bases from J; junction bases left unmatched: 10. The CDR3 runs 16 residues.

The chain has TRBV10-3 and TRBJ2-2; unclear D gene. The CDR3 is 14 residues long. V lost 3 bases, J lost 7 bases, and 12 bases lay in between. The germline CDR1 and CDR2 sequences are ENHRY and SYGVKD. The CDR3 loop is CAISEIAPGGELFF. The DNA of the CDR3 is TGTGCCATCAGTGAAATAGCCCCCGGCGGGGAGCTGTTTTTT.

This clonotype showed up just a few times. This chain joins TRBV19 and TRBJ2-7, with TRBD2 as a possible D gene (7 bases). The CDR3 loop spans 15 amino acids. V shed 3 bases and J shed 1 base, with 13 bases lying between them. Germline-derived CDR1 and CDR2 are LNHDA and SQIVND (reference sequence). CDR3 sequence: CASSISRGASYEQYF. The DNA of the CDR3 is TGTGCCAGTAGTATCTCCCGGGGGGCGTCCTACGAGCAGTACTTC.

This sequence joins TRBV4-1 and TRBJ2-3; D is possibly TRBD2 (7 bases). The CDR3 contains 17 residues. Trimming left V 4 bases short and J 2 bases short, with 19 bases between. Germline lookup yields CDR1 MGHRA and CDR2 YSYEKL. Written as DNA, the CDR3 is TGCGCCAGCAGCCCCCTTCCGGGGGGCCCTCCCACAGATACGCAGTATTTT. It is translated as CASSPLPGGPPTDTQYF.

The genes are TRBV5-1 and TRBJ2-6; D is possibly TRBD1 or TRBD2 (5 bases each). This CDR3 comprises 16 residues. Germline CDR1 reads SGHRS; CDR2 reads YFSETQ. V dropped 5 bases and J dropped 1 base, with 13 bases sitting between them. The CDR3 sequence: CASRELGVSGANVLTF. In DNA form, the CDR3 reads TGCGCCAGCAGGGAACTAGGGGTATCTGGGGCCAACGTCCTGACTTTC.

There are a few counts of this clonotype. This chain connects TRBV24-1 to TRBJ2-1; 8 nucleotides match TRBD2. The length of the CDR3 is 11 residues. The trim removed 7 bases at V and 12 bases at J, leaving 4 bases unmatched. Germline V gene sequence: CDR1 KGHDR, CDR2 SFDVKD. The DNA of the CDR3 is TGTGCCACCAGCCTTGGGACTAGGCAGTTCTTC. It specifies CATSLGTRQFF.

A few counts support this clonotype. This chain connects TRBV7-7 to TRBJ2-5; the match to TRBD2 covers 10 bases. The CDR3 covers 17 residues. J lost 5 bases, V lost 5 bases, and 14 bases had no gene match. Germline loops: CDR1 SSHAT, CDR2 FNYEAQ (reference sequence). CDR3 loop: CASSESRGTSERETQYF. CDR3 in DNA: TGTGCCAGCAGCGAGAGCCGCGGGACTAGCGAACGGGAGACCCAGTACTTC. The full variable domain, its missing parts supplied by reference TRBV7-7 and TRBJ2-5, is GAGVSQSPRYKVTKRGQDVTLRCDPISSHATLYWYQQALGQGPEFLTYFNYEAQPDKSGLPSDRFSAERPEGSISTLTIQRTEQRDSAMYRCASSESRGTSERETQYFGPGTRLLVL.

This sequence joins TRBV24-1 and TRBJ1-1; 10 bases match TRBD1. Germline assignment: CDR1 KGHDR and CDR2 SFDVKD. CDR3 length equals 15 residues. Germline trimming cut 5 bases from V and 9 bases from J; bases unmatched to any gene: 11. CDR3: CATSVPGQGREQAFF. For the CDR3, the DNA is TGTGCCACCAGTGTCCCGGGACAGGGGCGGGAACAAGCTTTCTTT.

The CDR3 DNA reads TGTGCCAGCTCACAATTCACAAACAAGTACATGAACACTGAAGCTTTCTTT. This encodes CASSQFTNKYMNTEAFF. This chain links TRBV18 with TRBJ1-1; D remains ambiguous. The germline gives CDR1 KGHSH, CDR2 LQKENI. V was trimmed by 4 bases and J by 0 bases, leaving 18 bases between them. This CDR3 comprises 17 residues.

This clonotype was observed at least ten times. This chain uses TRBV5-1 with TRBJ2-3; 9 bases align to TRBD2. This CDR3 comprises 16 residues. Germline V gene sequence: CDR1 SGHRS, CDR2 YFSETQ. V was clipped by 1 base and J by 0 bases; unmatched bases: 3. CDR3 in amino acids: CASSLSTSGSTDTQYF. The CDR3 nucleotides read TGCGCCAGCAGCTTGTCAACTAGCGGGAGCACAGATACGCAGTATTTT.

This clonotype was detected only a few times. The V and J genes are TRBV5-1 and TRBJ2-2; D gene uncertain. The CDR3 sequence is 16 residues long. Germline-derived CDR1 and CDR2 are SGHRS and YFSETQ. V was shortened by 0 bases and J by 1 base, with 10 bases between the two germline ends. For the CDR3, the DNA is TGCGCCAGCAGCTTGGTAGTCAGGAGGAACACCGGGGAGCTGTTTTTT. It is translated as CASSLVVRRNTGELFF. Full variable domain (remainder filled in from reference TRBV5-1 and TRBJ2-2): KAGVTQTPRYLIKTRGQQVTLSCSPISGHRSVSWYQQTPGQGLQFLFEYFSETQRNKGNFPGRFSGRQFSNSRSEMNVSTLELGDSALYLCASSLVVRRNTGELFFGEGSRLTVL.

This clonotype has ten or more counts. The J gene is TRBJ2-4, the V gene TRBV12-3 or TRBV12-4, with D possibly being TRBD1 (5 bases). The germline V and J ends were trimmed by 3 bases and 9 bases, with 12 bases remaining between them. The CDR3 has 13 amino acids. In DNA form, the CDR3 reads TGTGCCAGCAGTTTTGGACGAAGGGGCATTCAGTACTTC. Translation: CASSFGRRGIQYF.

Turning to this clonotype: The junction differs from germline at one of its ends, possibly a read error. V and J are TRBV12-3 or TRBV12-4 and TRBJ2-1; 7 positions agree with TRBD1. The CDR3 length is 13 residues. The CDR3 region is CASSLGGGNGQFF. DNA of the CDR3: TGTGCCAGCAGTTTAGGAGGGGGCAATGGGCAGTTCTTC.

The V and J genes are TRBV30 and TRBJ1-1; D gene uncertain. This CDR3 spans 12 amino acids. Germline V gene data show CDR1 as GTSNPN and CDR2 as SVGIG (reference sequence). The germline V and J ends were trimmed by 0 bases and 5 bases, with 7 bases remaining between them. The CDR3 DNA is TGTGCCTGGAGTGTATGGGATACTGAAGCTTTCTTT. Its translation: CAWSVWDTEAFF.

This chain links TRBV6-2 or TRBV6-3 with TRBJ1-5; D might be TRBD1 (5 bases). V lost 6 bases and J lost 1, with 10 bases in between. Germline CDR1 and CDR2: MNHEY and SVGEGT. This CDR3 comprises 14 residues. DNA for the CDR3: TGTGCCAGCAGGGCCGACAGCAGCAATCAGCCCCAGCATTTT. It specifies CASRADSSNQPQHF.

This chain joins TRBV10-2 and TRBJ2-2, with D unresolved. The CDR3 length is 15 residues. Trimming took 6 bases from V and 2 from J, leaving 13 bases between them. Looked up from germline, CDR1 is WSHSY and CDR2 is SAAADI. The CDR3 sequence: CASRRPSLNTGELFF. In DNA form, the CDR3 reads TGCGCCAGCAGAAGGCCCTCCCTTAACACCGGGGAGCTGTTTTTT.

This chain connects TRBV2 to TRBJ2-3, with D tentatively TRBD1 or TRBD2 (5 bases each). V was trimmed by 11 bases and J by 0 bases, leaving 15 bases between them. Looked up from germline, CDR1 is SNHLY and CDR2 is FYNNEI. The CDR3 spans 14 residues. The CDR3 DNA follows: TGTGCCGCCCCCTTCGAGGGGAGCACAGATACGCAGTATTTT. Amino acids: CAAPFEGSTDTQYF.

This clonotype appeared a single time. The V call is TRBV6-1, the J call TRBJ2-7; 9 nucleotides line up with TRBD1. Germline V lookup: CDR1 MNHNS, CDR2 SASEGT. This CDR3 has 18 amino acids. J lost 3 bases, V lost 5 bases, and 17 bases had no gene match. The CDR3 DNA is TGTGCCAGCAGTCGAAGAACGGCGGACAGGGGACGGTTCTACGAGCAGTACTTC. Amino acid sequence: CASSRRTADRGRFYEQYF.

Points on this clonotype: Just one base apart from a much larger clone, this may be a read error. The J gene is TRBJ2-7, the V gene TRBV5-1; tentatively, D is TRBD1 or TRBD2 (5 bases each). The CDR3 length is 15 residues. In germline, CDR1 is SGHRS, CDR2 YFSETQ. Trimming shortened V by 4 bases and J by 2 bases, and 16 bases separated the two germline ends. The CDR3 reads CASSPSYGATYEQYF. CDR3 DNA: TGCGCCAGCAGCCCGTCTTACGGGGCAACCTACGAGCAGTACTTC.

V gene TRBV20-1 combines with J gene TRBJ2-1; D is unresolved. Per germline, CDR1 DFQATT and CDR2 SNEGSKA (reference sequence). This CDR3 comprises 12 residues. Between the trimmed V and J ends, which lost 3 bases and 6 bases, there was a span of 9 bases. The CDR3 DNA sequence: TGCAGTGCTAGTATCAGTGGCAATGAGCAGTTCTTC. Its translation is CSASISGNEQFF.

This clonotype occurred many times. V is TRBV12-3 or TRBV12-4 and J is TRBJ2-1; TRBD2 matches at 12 bases. V was pared by 6 bases and J by 6 bases, with 3 bases of the junction left unmatched. The CDR3 runs to 14 residues. CDR3 region: CASSRLAGANEQFF. CDR3 nucleotide sequence: TGTGCCAGCAGCCGACTAGCGGGGGCCAATGAGCAGTTCTTC.

The rearrangement uses TRBV20-1 and TRBJ2-5; D is ambiguous. The CDR3 totals 11 residues. CDR1 is DFQATT and CDR2 is SNEGSKA in the germline V gene (reference sequence). The CDR3 region has the DNA TGCAGCCCAAGGAGTCAAGAGACCCAGTACTTC. Translating it yields CSPRSQETQYF.

This clonotype was seen a handful of times. The chain recombines TRBV11-2 with TRBJ1-2; D ambiguous. Per the germline V gene, CDR1 is SGHAT and CDR2 is FQNNGV. V dropped 1 base and J dropped 8 bases, with 14 bases sitting between them. There are 14 residues in the CDR3. The CDR3 reads CASSLGAYGRGYTF. Here the CDR3 DNA reads TGTGCCAGCAGCTTAGGGGCTTATGGACGCGGCTACACCTTC.